This TCR beta chain was identified during a study of blood T cell repertoires in COVID-19. Study details: Samples of COVID-19 (acute and convalescent) were obtained from the United States, Italy and Spain. T cells, B-cell-depleted T cells, or PBMCs provided the cDNA or gDNA that served as material.

The germline gives CDR1 MNHNY, CDR2 SVGAGI (reference sequence). The CDR3 spans 14 residues. Trimming removed 5 bases from V and 7 bases from J; junction bases left unmatched: 9. Produced via immunoSEQ multiplex PCR; TCRdb's table is partial and in-frame only. The sample has around 63,000 clones, 70% to 90% seen once. The sequenced sample consisted of peripheral blood. The clonotype comes from a woman older than 75 with acute or convalescent COVID-19. The V call is TRBV6-6, the J call TRBJ1-2; 8 bases map to TRBD1. The CDR3: CASSRSDRGFGYTF. The DNA of the CDR3 is TGTGCCAGCAGTCGATCAGACAGGGGATTTGGCTACACCTTC.